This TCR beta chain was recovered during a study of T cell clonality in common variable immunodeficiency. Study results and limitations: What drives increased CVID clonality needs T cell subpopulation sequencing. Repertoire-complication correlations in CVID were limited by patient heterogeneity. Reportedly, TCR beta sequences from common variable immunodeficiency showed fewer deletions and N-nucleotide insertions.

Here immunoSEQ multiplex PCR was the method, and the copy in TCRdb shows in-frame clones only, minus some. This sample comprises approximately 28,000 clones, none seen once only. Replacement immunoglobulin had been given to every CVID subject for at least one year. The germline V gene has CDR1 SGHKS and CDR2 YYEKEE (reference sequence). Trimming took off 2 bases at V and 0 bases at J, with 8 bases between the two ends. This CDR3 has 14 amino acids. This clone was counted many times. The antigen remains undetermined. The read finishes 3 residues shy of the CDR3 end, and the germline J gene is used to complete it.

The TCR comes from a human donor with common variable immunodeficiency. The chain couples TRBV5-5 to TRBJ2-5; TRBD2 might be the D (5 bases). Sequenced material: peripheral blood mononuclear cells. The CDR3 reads CASSFDYYQETQYF. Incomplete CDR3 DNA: TGTGCCAGCAGCTTTGACTACTACCAAGAGACC.